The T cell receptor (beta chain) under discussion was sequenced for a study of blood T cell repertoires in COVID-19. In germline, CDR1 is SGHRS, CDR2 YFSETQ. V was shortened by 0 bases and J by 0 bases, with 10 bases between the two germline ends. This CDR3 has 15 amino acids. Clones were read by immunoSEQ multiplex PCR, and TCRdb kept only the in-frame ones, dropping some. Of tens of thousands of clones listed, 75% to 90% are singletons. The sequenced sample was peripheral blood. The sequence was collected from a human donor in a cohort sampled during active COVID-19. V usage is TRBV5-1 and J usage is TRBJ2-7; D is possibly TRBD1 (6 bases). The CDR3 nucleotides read TGCGCCAGCAGCTTGGGGACAGATCTCTCCTACGAGCAGTACTTC. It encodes CASSLGTDLSYEQYF.